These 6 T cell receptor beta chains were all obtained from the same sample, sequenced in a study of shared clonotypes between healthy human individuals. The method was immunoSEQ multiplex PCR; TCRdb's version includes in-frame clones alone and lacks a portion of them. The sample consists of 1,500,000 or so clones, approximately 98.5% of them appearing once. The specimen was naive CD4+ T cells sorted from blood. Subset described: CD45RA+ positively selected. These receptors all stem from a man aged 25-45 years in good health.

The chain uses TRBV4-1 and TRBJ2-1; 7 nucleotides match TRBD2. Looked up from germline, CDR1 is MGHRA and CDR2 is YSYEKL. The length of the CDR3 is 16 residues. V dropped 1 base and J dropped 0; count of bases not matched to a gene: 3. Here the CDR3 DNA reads TGCGCCAGCAGCCAAGTAGGCGGGAGCTCCTACAATGAGCAGTTCTTC. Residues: CASSQVGGSSYNEQFF.

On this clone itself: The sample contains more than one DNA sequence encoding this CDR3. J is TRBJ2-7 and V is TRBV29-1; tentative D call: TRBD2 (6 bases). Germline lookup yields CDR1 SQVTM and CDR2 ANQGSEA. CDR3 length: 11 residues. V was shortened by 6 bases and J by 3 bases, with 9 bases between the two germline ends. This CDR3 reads CSVGTFYEQYF. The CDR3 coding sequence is TGCAGCGTCGGGACTTTCTACGAGCAGTACTTC.

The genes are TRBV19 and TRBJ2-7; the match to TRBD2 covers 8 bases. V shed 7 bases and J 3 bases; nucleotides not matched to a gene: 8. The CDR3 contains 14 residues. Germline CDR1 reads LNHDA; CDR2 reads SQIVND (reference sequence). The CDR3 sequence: CASTPSGGDYEQYF. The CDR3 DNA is TGTGCCAGTACCCCGTCGGGAGGGGACTACGAGCAGTACTTC.

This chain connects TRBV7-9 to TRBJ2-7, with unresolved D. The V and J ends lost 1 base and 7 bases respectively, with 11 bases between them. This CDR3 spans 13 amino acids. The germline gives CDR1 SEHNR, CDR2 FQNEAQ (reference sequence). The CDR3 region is CASSLVSSLEQYF. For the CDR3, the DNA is TGTGCCAGCAGCTTAGTTAGTAGCTTGGAGCAGTACTTC.

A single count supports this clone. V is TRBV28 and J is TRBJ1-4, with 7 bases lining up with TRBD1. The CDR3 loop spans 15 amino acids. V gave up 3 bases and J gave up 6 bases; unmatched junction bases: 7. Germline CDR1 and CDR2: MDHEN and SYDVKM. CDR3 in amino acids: CASSFNRGLDEKLFF. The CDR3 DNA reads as TGTGCCAGCAGTTTTAACAGGGGTCTGGATGAAAAACTGTTTTTT.

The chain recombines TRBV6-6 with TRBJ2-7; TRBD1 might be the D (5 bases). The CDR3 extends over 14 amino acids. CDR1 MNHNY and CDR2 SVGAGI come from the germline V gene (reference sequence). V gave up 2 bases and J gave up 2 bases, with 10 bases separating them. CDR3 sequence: CASSYGAGTYEQYF. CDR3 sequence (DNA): TGTGCCAGCAGTTACGGGGCAGGGACCTACGAGCAGTACTTC.